These 9 T cell receptor beta chains came from one sample sequenced in a study of cytomegalovirus exposure and HLA in healthy donors. The assay was immunoSEQ multiplex PCR, and TCRdb's table has in-frame clones only and misses some. The sample yields 55,000 to 65,000 clones, 90% to 95% seen once. Material for sequencing was PBMCs. The receptors here all came from a woman under 30 in good health and CMV-seropositive.

The rearrangement uses TRBV4-1 and TRBJ2-3, with TRBD1 as a possible D gene (6 bases). Per the germline V gene, CDR1 is MGHRA and CDR2 is YSYEKL. Trimming removed 5 bases from V and 3 bases from J, with 21 bases in between. The CDR3 loop spans 17 amino acids. CDR3 in DNA: TGCGCCAGCAGCTACAGGGCTGCCAGAGAGGTGACAGATACGCAGTATTTT. Translated: CASSYRAAREVTDTQYF.

The chain employs TRBV28 and TRBJ1-2, with TRBD1 matching over 9 bases. The length of the CDR3 is 14 residues. Germline V gene sequence: CDR1 MDHEN, CDR2 SYDVKM. Trimming cost V 6 bases and J 5 bases; bases outside gene matches: 7. CDR3 bases: TGTGCCAGCAGCTCCGGACAGGGGTGGTATGGCTACACCTTC. Translation gives CASSSGQGWYGYTF.

V is TRBV7-3 and J is TRBJ2-2, with D perhaps TRBD2 (6 bases). Germline CDR1 and CDR2: SGHTA and FQGTGA. The V gene lost 2 bases and the J gene lost 0 bases, with 16 bases spanning the gap. The CDR3 length is 18 residues. CDR3 amino acids: CASSLVASSDSNTGELFF. The CDR3 bases are TGTGCCAGCAGCTTAGTAGCCTCTAGCGACTCGAACACCGGGGAGCTGTTTTTT.

This chain links TRBV4-1 with TRBJ2-7, with TRBD2 matching 8 bases. The V gene end was trimmed by 1 base and the J gene end by 0 bases; junction bases not matched to a gene: 8. The germline CDR1 and CDR2 sequences are MGHRA and YSYEKL. The CDR3 is made up of 17 amino acids. This chain's CDR3 is CASSQGALAGHSYEQYF. In DNA form, the CDR3 reads TGCGCCAGCAGCCAAGGGGCTTTAGCGGGACACTCCTACGAGCAGTACTTC.

The gene calls are TRBV19 and TRBJ2-3; 13 bases line up with TRBD2. Losses at the gene ends were 4 bases for V and 6 bases for J; bases not matched to a gene: 7. Per germline, CDR1 LNHDA and CDR2 SQIVND (reference sequence). The CDR3 loop spans 16 amino acids. The CDR3 nucleotides are TGTGCCAGTAGTACGGGACTAGCGGGACACCTCGATACGCAGTATTTT. Its protein is CASSTGLAGHLDTQYF. The full variable domain, completed using reference TRBV19 and TRBJ2-3, is DGGITQSPKYLFRKEGQNVTLSCEQNLNHDAMYWYRQDPGQGLRLIYYSQIVNDFQKGDIAEGYSVSREKKESFPLTVTSAQKNPTAFYLCASSTGLAGHLDTQYFGPGTRLTVL.

The chain employs TRBV2 and TRBJ1-2; no definite D call. CDR3 length: 12 amino acids. Trimming cost V 7 bases and J 1 base, with 7 bases left between them. The germline gives CDR1 SNHLY, CDR2 FYNNEI. DNA for the CDR3: TGTGCCAGCAATTTTCGTAACTATGGCTACACCTTC. Translated: CASNFRNYGYTF.

The gene calls are TRBV28 and TRBJ1-2; the match to TRBD1 covers 8 bases. The CDR3 covers 12 residues. The J segment lost 8 bases and the V segment lost 5 bases, leaving 4 bases of the junction unmatched. From germline, CDR1 is MDHEN and CDR2 SYDVKM. The CDR3 is CASSQTGEGYTF. In nucleotides, the CDR3 is TGTGCCAGCAGTCAGACAGGGGAAGGCTACACCTTC.

The DNA of the CDR3 is TGTGCCAGCAGCCCGACAGGGACTTTCTACGAGCAGTACTTC. Translated, it gives CASSPTGTFYEQYF. The chain employs TRBV11-2 and TRBJ2-7, with D possibly matching TRBD1 (7 bases). The germline V and J ends were trimmed by 5 bases and 3 bases, with 14 bases remaining between them. From germline, CDR1 is SGHAT and CDR2 FQNNGV. The CDR3 is made up of 14 amino acids.

The chain couples TRBV6-5 to TRBJ1-1; TRBD1 matches at 7 bases. Germline loops: CDR1 MNHEY, CDR2 SVGAGI. V shed 6 bases and J 9 bases; nucleotides not matched to a gene: 7. CDR3 length equals 12 residues. The chain's CDR3 is CASSRGQNKAFF. In DNA form, the CDR3 reads TGTGCCAGCAGCCGGGGACAGAACAAAGCTTTCTTT.